Listed below are T cell receptor beta chains from one sample, sequenced in a study of blood T cells in healthy people across ages. Each CDR3 protein is one row after TCRdb ran MiXCR on the 5' RACE reads. This sample carries approximately 730,000 distinct CDR3 sequences, 50% to 65% of them seen once, and the ten largest clones take roughly 40%. The specimen sequenced was blood. These receptors all stem from a man at least 80 years old in good health. The CDR3 runs from the conserved cysteine through the conserved F or W. A D gene is named only where the DNA matches it firmly. Clone size is shown for a subset of rows, as once, few, many or a class of expanded clone.

>TRBJ1-2|-|TRBV6-5|few
TGTGCCAGCAGACCCTCCCAGGGTGGCTACACCTTC
CASRPSQGGYTF
>TRBJ2-1|-|TRBV7-8|once
TGTGCCAGCAGCCCAGGGCGGGGCTTTTACGGCGGGGAGCAGTTCTTC
CASSPGRGFYGGEQFF
>TRBJ2-1|TRBD2|TRBV18|-
TGTGCCAGCTCACCAGCGGGAGGGAGGGATGAGCAGTTCTTC
CASSPAGGRDEQFF
>TRBJ2-4|-|TRBV28|-
TGTGCCAGCAGGCAACAGGGTATAGCCAAAAACATTCAGTACTTC
CASRQQGIAKNIQYF
>TRBJ2-1|TRBD2|TRBV20-1|once
TGCAGTGCTGGAGGACTAGCGGGATGGACTGAGCAGTTCTTC
CSAGGLAGWTEQFF
>TRBJ2-5|TRBD2|TRBV7-6|few
TGTGCCAGCAGCTTAATAGCGCGTGGGGGGGAGCAGTACTTC
CASSLIARGGEQYF
>TRBJ2-2|TRBD1|TRBV5-1|few
TGCGCCAGCAGCTTGGAAGGGGGCGATACCGGGGAGCTGTTTTTT
CASSLEGGDTGELFF
>TRBJ2-7|-|TRBV29-1|-
TGCAGCGTTTCGGCAGGAGCCTACGAGCAGTACTTC
CSVSAGAYEQYF
>TRBJ1-4|-|TRBV3-1|-
TGTGCCAGCAGCCAGCCGCCGCCTGAAAAACTGTTTTTT
CASSQPPPEKLFF
>TRBJ2-1|TRBD1|TRBV25-1|many
TGTGCCAGCGACAGGGGCGCGAGCTCCTACAATGAGCAGTTCTTC
CASDRGASSYNEQFF
>TRBJ2-5|-|TRBV29-1|-
TGCAGCGTTGAAGATCCACTAGTGGAGACCCAGTACTTC
CSVEDPLVETQYF
>TRBJ2-1|-|TRBV6-5|-
TGTGCCAGCAGTTATTTGGGGGATGTAATTACAAGTGAGCAGTTCTTC
CASSYLGDVITSEQFF
>TRBJ1-2|TRBD1|TRBV29-1|few
TGCAGCGCCGCAGGGGGGATGGGCTATGGCTACACCTTC
CSAAGGMGYGYTF
>TRBJ2-7|-|TRBV5-1|-
TGCGCCAGCAGCTCCGACGGATTGAGCTCCTACGAGCAGTACTTC
CASSSDGLSSYEQYF
>TRBJ2-1|TRBD2|TRBV2|few
TGTGCCAGCAGTGAGGCTAGCGGATCTTACAATGAGCAGTTCTTC
CASSEASGSYNEQFF
>TRBJ2-5|TRBD2|TRBV7-9|-
TGTGCCAGCAGGTCGGGACATACAGGACTAGCGGGAGAGCAGTACTTC
CASRSGHTGLAGEQYF
>TRBJ2-1|-|TRBV27|-
TGTGCCAGCAGTTCGACCGGTCCTCGGTACGAGCAGTTCTTC
CASSSTGPRYEQFF
>TRBJ1-1|TRBD1|TRBV6-1|-
TGTGCCAGCAGTGTTCCGGGACAGTTGAACACTGAAGCTTTCTTT
CASSVPGQLNTEAFF
>TRBJ2-7|TRBD1|TRBV7-9|-
TGTACCAGCAGCCGTTGGGACAGCTCCTACGAGCAGTACTTC
CTSSRWDSSYEQYF
>TRBJ2-5|-|TRBV18|-
TGTGCCAGCTCACCGGACCTCGCGACCCAGTACTTC
CASSPDLATQYF
>TRBJ2-7|-|TRBV29-1|few
TGCAGCGTTGTACCGGACGGCGTGAGACCTTACGAGCAGTACTTC
CSVVPDGVRPYEQYF
>TRBJ2-7|TRBD1|TRBV9|-
TGTGCCAGCAGCGTCAGGACAGGGATGAATGAGCAGTACTTC
CASSVRTGMNEQYF
>TRBJ2-7|TRBD1|TRBV24-1|few
TGTGCCACCAGTGAGGCAGGGGGAGATTACGAGCAGTACTTC
CATSEAGGDYEQYF
>TRBJ1-2|TRBD1|TRBV5-1|few
TGCGCCAGCAGCCCCCAAACCGGGACAGATCATTATGGCTACACCTTC
CASSPQTGTDHYGYTF
>TRBJ2-7|TRBD1|TRBV5-1|-
TGCGCCACCATTCTAGACAGGGTGGGAGCGGACCCCTACGAGCAGTACTTC
CATILDRVGADPYEQYF
>TRBJ2-7|TRBD2|TRBV29-1|few
TGCAGCGTTGGGAGAGCGGGAGGCTCCGAGCAGTACTTC
CSVGRAGGSEQYF
>TRBJ2-7|-|TRBV6-1|-
TGTGCCAGCAGTGAAGTGGGAGTGTACGAGCAGTACTTC
CASSEVGVYEQYF